Listed below are T cell receptor beta chains from one sample, sequenced in a study of cytomegalovirus exposure and HLA in healthy donors. Here immunoSEQ multiplex PCR was the method, and the copy in TCRdb shows in-frame clones only, minus some. The sample holds more than 150,000 clones, roughly 73% seen once. Sequenced sample: PBMCs. The origin of the receptors is a woman aged 40 to 50 in good health and CMV-seropositive. Both conserved end residues are trimmed from each CDR3. A D gene is named only where the DNA matches it firmly.

TRBD1	TRBV28	TRBJ1-5	ASRIRTGGYQPQH
TRBD1	TRBV28	TRBJ2-7	ASSFLQGNYEQY
TRBD1	TRBV4-1	TRBJ1-5	ASSLGTGYNQPQH
.	TRBV9	TRBJ1-2	ASSTEGGRYT
.	TRBV7-3	TRBJ2-1	ASSFSGVYNEQF
.	TRBV7-8	TRBJ2-7	ASRSGRGGEQY
.	TRBV5-8	TRBJ1-4	ASIRRGSRQKLF
TRBD1	TRBV19	TRBJ2-7	ASSTPGRGKSGEQY
TRBD2	TRBV6-5	TRBJ2-1	ASSYVSGRDPPF
TRBD2	TRBV7-9	TRBJ2-5	ASSFVIAGDETQY
.	TRBV4-3	TRBJ2-2	ASSQDPFTGELF
TRBD2	TRBV4-1	TRBJ2-5	ASSRGTSGFQETQY
.	TRBV2	TRBJ2-7	ASSVGRQY
TRBD2	TRBV5-1	TRBJ2-3	ASSLGRAADTQY
.	TRBV15	TRBJ2-3	ATSRGGVTGSKDTQY
TRBD1	TRBV5-4	TRBJ1-2	ASSFPTGGGYGYT
.	TRBV18	TRBJ2-1	ASSPQTEYNEQF
TRBD1	TRBV4-1	TRBJ2-1	ASRVTGADEQF
.	TRBV7-9	TRBJ1-2	ASSLRGGYT
.	TRBV19	TRBJ2-7	ASSIDHLTHQVRTTGEQY
.	TRBV5-5	TRBJ1-6	ASSLGPDSPLH
.	TRBV11-2	TRBJ1-6	ASSPRGRGNSPLH
.	TRBV6-5	TRBJ2-7	ASSRPGAGSYEQY
.	TRBV2	TRBJ1-4	ASRQTRQNEKLF
.	TRBV29-1	TRBJ2-2	SASVPVDTGELF
.	TRBV5-1	TRBJ1-3	ASSLDGTDSGNTIY
.	TRBV18	TRBJ1-2	ASSPIVQGSEGYT
TRBD1	TRBV4-2	TRBJ1-2	ASSPDRLAFNYGYT
.	TRBV6-5	.	ASSYSARGTYEQY
.	TRBV4-2	TRBJ2-1	ASSHPGRLAGYNEQF
.	TRBV6-5	TRBJ2-7	ASSYSKGWETYEQY
.	TRBV5-1	TRBJ2-5	ASSLPGGEETQY
.	TRBV28	TRBJ2-7	ASTPGHALSYEQY
.	TRBV9	TRBJ2-7	ASSVGLGAHEQY
TRBD1	TRBV29-1	TRBJ2-7	SVEDRQGMNSYEQY
.	TRBV15	TRBJ1-2	ATSAQIGNYGYT
TRBD1	TRBV28	TRBJ2-5	ASSLSTGGGETQY
.	TRBV4-3	TRBJ1-2	ASSPTSLQTTNYGYT
.	TRBV7-3	TRBJ2-5	ASSFTGLREETQY
.	TRBV6-1	TRBJ2-1	ASRGGDASYNEQF
.	TRBV28	TRBJ2-7	ASSIPGVGYEQY
.	TRBV28	TRBJ1-2	ASSLRARRVDGYT
.	TRBV30	TRBJ1-5	AWSDSRFHQPQH
TRBD1	TRBV28	TRBJ2-7	ASAPDRGRSSYEQY
TRBD1	TRBV7-9	TRBJ2-2	ASLAGGDTGELF
TRBD2	TRBV7-9	TRBJ2-2	ASRGGRVSGELF
.	TRBV23-1	TRBJ2-7	ASGLSSAPPYEQY
.	TRBV6-1	TRBJ2-7	ASLRWQGDEQY
TRBD1	TRBV27	TRBJ2-1	ASRLYSGQGSNEQF
TRBD2	TRBV13	TRBJ2-3	ASSPLLAGGGDTQY
.	TRBV5-1	TRBJ1-1	ASSLGWGGLNTEAF
.	TRBV28	TRBJ2-7	AAGMYYEQY
.	TRBV28	TRBJ2-1	ASSFRGMYYNEQF
TRBD2	TRBV5-1	TRBJ2-1	ASSLGAGGSSYNEQF
TRBD1	TRBV5-1	TRBJ1-2	ASRFNSDRDYGYT
.	TRBV27	TRBJ2-4	ASSEAREILAKNIQY
.	TRBV7-2	TRBJ2-4	ASSLGGFSQNIQY
TRBD2	TRBV5-1	TRBJ2-3	ASSTGLAGDTQY
.	TRBV29-1	TRBJ2-1	LGQRYNEQF